This TCR beta chain was recorded in a study of T-cell reconstitution after alpha-beta-depleted transplantation in children (dated by TCRdb to 2016 to 2017). Regarding the research as a whole: Using TCR repertoire profiling, the study quantitatively followed how T-cell immune reconstitution unfolded in children after TCRalphabeta/CD19-depleted allogeneic hematopoietic cell transplantation. Summary of the overall study and its limitations: About two months after transplant, the apparently early recovery of alphabetaT-cell counts reportedly depended on just several hundred clones that had expanded rapidly and came from non-depleted graft cells. Over the following months the frequencies of hyperexpanded clones went down, and after one year T-cell counts and TCRbeta diversity were mostly credited to newly produced T cells. In some patients, high TCRbeta diversity at day 60 was attributed to recipient T cells and intrathymic progenitors that had survived conditioning.

The protocol used for the library was PCR. TCRdb records Illumina HiSeq 2500 as the sequencer. TCR libraries were prepared with molecular barcoding, using unique molecular identifiers to normalize TCRbeta repertoire quantification. TCRdb passed the public sequencing reads through fastp at Q25 and MiXCR, retaining productive beta sequences. Entries that share a CDR3 protein sequence are merged under the most common genes and DNA. Within this sample are a few hundred thousand distinct CDR3 sequences, with approximately 42% of them counted one time only. The leading ten clones occupy approximately 30% of the sample. CDR1 and CDR2 are drawn from the germline V gene: SGHVS, FNYEAQ. The CDR3 starts with the cysteine, ends with the phenylalanine, and has 13 residues. The DNA shown is the 39-base CDR3, in frame from base 1. Cut back by 5 bases and 5 bases, the V and J ends lie 12 bases apart. As for this clonotype: Its antigen is unknown. Qualities for individual bases were not recorded, and no much larger clone is one base off.

What the treatment or condition label conveys for this sample: allogeneic hematopoietic cell transplantation with graft depleted of TCRalphabeta T cells and CD19 B cells. Transplant recipients were children who received TCRalphabeta/CD19-depleted allogeneic hematopoietic cell grafts. The sequence joins TRBV7-6 to TRBJ2-5, with the D gene not clear enough to name. The sample here was PBMCs, taken before TCRalphabeta/CD19-depleted stem cell transplant. The TCR originated in a girl aged 2-15 years with aplastic anemia, due to receive a stem cell transplant. The CDR3 reads CASSVLLGETQYF. The DNA sequence is TGTGCCAGCAGCGTTCTCTTAGGGGAGACCCAGTACTTC.